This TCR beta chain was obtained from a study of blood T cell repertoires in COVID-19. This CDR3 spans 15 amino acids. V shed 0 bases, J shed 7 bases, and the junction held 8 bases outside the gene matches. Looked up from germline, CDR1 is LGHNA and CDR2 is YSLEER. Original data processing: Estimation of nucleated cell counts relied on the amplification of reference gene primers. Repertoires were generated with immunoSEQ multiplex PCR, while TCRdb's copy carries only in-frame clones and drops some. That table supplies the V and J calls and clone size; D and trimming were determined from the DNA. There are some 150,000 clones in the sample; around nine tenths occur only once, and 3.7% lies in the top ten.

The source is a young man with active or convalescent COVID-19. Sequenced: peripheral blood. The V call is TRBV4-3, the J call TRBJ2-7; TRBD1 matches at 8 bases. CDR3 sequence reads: CASSQEVAGGREQYF. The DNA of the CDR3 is TGCGCCAGCAGCCAAGAAGTTGCAGGGGGCCGGGAGCAGTACTTC.